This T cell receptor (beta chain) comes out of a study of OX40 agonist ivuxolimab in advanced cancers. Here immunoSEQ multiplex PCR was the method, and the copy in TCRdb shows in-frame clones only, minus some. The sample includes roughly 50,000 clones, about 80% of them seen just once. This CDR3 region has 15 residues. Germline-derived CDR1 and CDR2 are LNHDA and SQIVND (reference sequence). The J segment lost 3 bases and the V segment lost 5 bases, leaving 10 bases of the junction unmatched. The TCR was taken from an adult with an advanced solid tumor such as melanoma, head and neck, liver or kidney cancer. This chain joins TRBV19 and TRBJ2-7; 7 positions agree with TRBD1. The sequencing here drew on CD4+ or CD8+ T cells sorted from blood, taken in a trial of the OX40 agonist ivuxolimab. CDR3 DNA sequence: TGTGCCAGTAGTCCAGTAGGACAGGCAAACTACGAGCAGTACTTC. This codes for CASSPVGQANYEQYF.